This T cell receptor beta chain was sequenced in a study of identical twins. Whole-study results and caveats: For cord blood, abundant beta clonotypes had fewer insertions, unlike memory repertoires, which showed none. Partly confounded zero-insertion analyses could result from invariant MAIT and iNKT cells. Low generation probability was overrepresented in out-of-frame alpha sequences shared by twins. The analysis was cross-sectional rather than longitudinal within donors.

TCRdb analysed the 5' RACE reads with MiXCR anew, one entry per CDR3 protein. The sample records hundreds of thousands of distinct CDR3 sequences, 6.1% being singletons. To note about this clonotype: Antigen specificity is unknown.

Losses at the gene ends were 2 bases for V and 6 bases for J; bases not matched to a gene: 12. The CDR3 runs 17 residues. Germline V gene sequence: CDR1 MNHEY, CDR2 SVGEGT. The J gene is TRBJ2-7, the V gene TRBV6-2 or TRBV6-3, with 11 bases fitting TRBD1. The sample taken for sequencing was naive T cells sorted from blood. The clonotype comes from a man between 18 and 35 years old in good health. CDR3 in amino acids: CASSYVVRRTGGVEQYF. CDR3 sequence (DNA): TGTGCCAGCAGTTACGTCGTTCGTAGGACAGGGGGCGTCGAGCAGTACTTC.